The 14 T cell receptor beta chains below come from one sample, sequenced in a study of tumour-infiltrating T cells in Burkitt lymphoma. The repertoire was sequenced with immunoSEQ multiplex PCR; TCRdb's copy has only in-frame clones and lacks some. The sample yields some 1,500 clones, approximately 39% seen once. Input material: tumor tissue. The receptors originated from a human donor with Burkitt lymphoma.

Only a few counts were recorded for this clone. This chain connects TRBV7-9 to TRBJ1-1; TRBD1 aligns across 7 bases. Trimming at V came to 4 bases and at J to 0 bases, leaving 5 bases not matched to a gene. CDR1 is SEHNR and CDR2 is FQNEAQ in the germline V gene (reference sequence). This CDR3 contains 15 residues. The chain's CDR3 is CASSSRGQLNTEAFF. The CDR3 DNA reads TGTGCCAGCAGCTCTAGGGGACAGCTGAACACTGAAGCTTTCTTT.

The J gene is TRBJ2-3, the V gene TRBV2, with TRBD2 as a possible D gene (6 bases). Between the trimmed V and J ends, which lost 5 bases and 1 base, there was a span of 13 bases. The germline V gene has CDR1 SNHLY and CDR2 FYNNEI. This CDR3 comprises 15 residues. CDR3 nucleotides: TGTGCCAGCAGTTCGGGGGAGGAAGGCACAGATACGCAGTATTTT. This gives the protein CASSSGEEGTDTQYF.

This clone has more than one count but fewer than ten. The chain is built from TRBV19 and TRBJ1-4; 7 nucleotides match TRBD1. The CDR3 totals 15 residues. Looked up from germline, CDR1 is LNHDA and CDR2 is SQIVND (reference sequence). J was trimmed by 7 bases and V by 3 bases; bases with no gene match: 8. Here the CDR3 reads CASSIQPRGREKLFF. The CDR3 DNA follows: TGTGCCAGTAGTATCCAACCAAGGGGGCGTGAAAAACTGTTTTTT.

This clone appeared a few times. The chain couples TRBV5-1 to TRBJ1-2, with D possibly being TRBD1 (6 bases). Germline assignment: CDR1 SGHRS and CDR2 YFSETQ. The CDR3 consists of 15 residues. Deletions cut 4 bases from V and 7 bases from J, with 20 bases between. The CDR3 region is CASSPYLAGAGGYTF. The CDR3, as DNA: TGCGCCAGCAGCCCGTATCTTGCGGGGGCTGGTGGCTACACCTTC. Variable domain in full (rest from reference TRBV5-1 and TRBJ1-2): KAGVTQTPRYLIKTRGQQVTLSCSPISGHRSVSWYQQTPGQGLQFLFEYFSETQRNKGNFPGRFSGRQFSNSRSEMNVSTLELGDSALYLCASSPYLAGAGGYTFGSGTRLTVV.

This chain uses TRBV2 with TRBJ2-3; 9 bases fit TRBD2. Germline lookup yields CDR1 SNHLY and CDR2 FYNNEI. CDR3 length: 14 amino acids. V shed 6 bases and J 2 bases; nucleotides not matched to a gene: 3. The CDR3 loop is CASSGGGATDTQYF. The CDR3 nucleotides are TGTGCCAGCAGCGGCGGGGGGGCCACAGATACGCAGTATTTT.

This chain connects TRBV4-1 to TRBJ2-7, with TRBD1 matching 7 bases. Germline CDR1 reads MGHRA; CDR2 reads YSYEKL. CDR3 size: 17 residues. The V and J ends lost 5 bases and 2 bases, in that order; junction bases with no gene match: 15. This CDR3 is CASSYRQGPANTYEQYF. The CDR3 DNA reads as TGCGCCAGCAGCTATCGACAGGGACCTGCCAACACCTACGAGCAGTACTTC.

This chain connects TRBV7-6 to TRBJ1-1; D gene uncertain. This CDR3 region has 11 residues. Trimming pared 3 bases from V and 8 bases from J, leaving 7 bases between. Germline V CDR1 and CDR2: SGHVS, FNYEAQ. CDR3 in DNA: TGTGCCAGCAGCTTGGGCACCGAAGCTTTCTTT. Protein: CASSLGTEAFF. Full variable domain (rest looked up from reference TRBV7-6 and TRBJ1-1): GAGVSQSPRYKVTKRGQDVALRCDPISGHVSLYWYRQALGQGPEFLTYFNYEAQQDKSGLPNDRFSAERPEGSISTLTIQRTEQRDSAMYRCASSLGTEAFFGQGTRLTVV.

The rearrangement joins TRBV28 to TRBJ1-2; possible D gene TRBD1, 5 bases. Trimming cost V 2 bases and J 3 bases, with 16 bases left between them. CDR3 size: 16 residues. CDR1 MDHEN and CDR2 SYDVKM come from the germline V gene. Written as DNA, the CDR3 is TGTGCCAGCAGTTTAGGAGGGTGGGGACGGGACTATGGCTACACCTTC. This codes for CASSLGGWGRDYGYTF.

This clone was recorded once. Here the CDR3 DNA reads TGTGCCAGCAGCCAGGAGCGGGTTCCCACCTACGAGCAGTACTTC. Encoded protein: CASSQERVPTYEQYF. The V gene is TRBV7-6, the J gene TRBJ2-7; D might be TRBD2 (6 bases). CDR1 is SGHVS and CDR2 is FNYEAQ in the germline V gene. V was trimmed by 5 bases and J by 2 bases, leaving 16 bases between them. The CDR3 totals 15 residues.

The J gene is TRBJ1-3, the V gene TRBV6-1; D gene uncertain. This CDR3 spans 11 amino acids. The V gene's germline CDR1 is MNHNS and CDR2 SASEGT. Between the trimmed V and J ends, which lost 6 bases and 7 bases, there was a span of 7 bases. CDR3 bases: TGTGCCAGCAGGGAACAGAACACCATATATTTT. This codes for CASREQNTIYF.

The V gene is TRBV5-4, the J gene TRBJ2-3; 7 positions agree with TRBD2. Per the germline V gene, CDR1 is SGHNT and CDR2 is YYREEE (reference sequence). CDR3 size: 15 residues. V trimming: 1 base; J trimming: 2 bases; junction bases outside the gene matches: 4. The CDR3 spells CASSLRGGDTDTQYF. CDR3 nucleotide sequence: TGTGCCAGCAGCTTGCGGGGAGGGGACACAGATACGCAGTATTTT.

As concerns this clone: Its ends do not fully match the called genes, so a read error is possible. This chain connects TRBV18 to TRBJ2-3; possible D gene TRBD2, 5 bases. There are 15 residues in the CDR3. Germline CDR1 is KGHSH and CDR2 is LQKENI. Here the CDR3 reads CASSPPLRGTDTQYF. CDR3 nucleotides: TGTGCCAGCTCTCCACCCCTGCGGGGCACAGATACGCAGTATTTT.

The gene calls are TRBV9 and TRBJ2-1; the D gene could be TRBD1 or TRBD2 (6 bases each). The CDR3 extends over 14 amino acids. CDR1 and CDR2 (germline): SGDLS, YYNGEE. Trimming cost V 0 bases and J 9 bases, with 13 bases left between them. DNA of the CDR3: TGTGCCAGCAGCGTAGTGGGTGGAGGGGGTGAGCAGTTCTTC. Translation gives CASSVVGGGGEQFF.

This chain joins TRBV10-1 and TRBJ2-3, with D possibly being TRBD2 (7 bases). V lost 2 bases, J lost 0 bases, and 9 bases lay in between. The CDR3 is 15 residues long. Per germline, CDR1 WNHNN and CDR2 SYGVQD (reference sequence). The CDR3 DNA is TGCGCCAGCAGTGAGCGGGGGGCCAGCACAGATACGCAGTATTTT. Protein product: CASSERGASTDTQYF.